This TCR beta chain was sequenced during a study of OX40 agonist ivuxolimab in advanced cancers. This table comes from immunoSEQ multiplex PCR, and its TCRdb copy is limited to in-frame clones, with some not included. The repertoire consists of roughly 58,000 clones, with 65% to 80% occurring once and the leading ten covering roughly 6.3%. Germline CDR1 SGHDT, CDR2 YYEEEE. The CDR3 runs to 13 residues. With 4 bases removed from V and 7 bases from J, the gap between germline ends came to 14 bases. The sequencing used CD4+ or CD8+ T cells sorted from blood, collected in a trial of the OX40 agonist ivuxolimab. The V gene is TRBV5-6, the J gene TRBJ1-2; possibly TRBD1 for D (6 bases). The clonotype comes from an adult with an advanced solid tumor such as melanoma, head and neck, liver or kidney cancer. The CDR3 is CASSLTGLAGYTF. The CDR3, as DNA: TGTGCCAGCAGCCTAACAGGGTTGGCTGGCTACACCTTC.